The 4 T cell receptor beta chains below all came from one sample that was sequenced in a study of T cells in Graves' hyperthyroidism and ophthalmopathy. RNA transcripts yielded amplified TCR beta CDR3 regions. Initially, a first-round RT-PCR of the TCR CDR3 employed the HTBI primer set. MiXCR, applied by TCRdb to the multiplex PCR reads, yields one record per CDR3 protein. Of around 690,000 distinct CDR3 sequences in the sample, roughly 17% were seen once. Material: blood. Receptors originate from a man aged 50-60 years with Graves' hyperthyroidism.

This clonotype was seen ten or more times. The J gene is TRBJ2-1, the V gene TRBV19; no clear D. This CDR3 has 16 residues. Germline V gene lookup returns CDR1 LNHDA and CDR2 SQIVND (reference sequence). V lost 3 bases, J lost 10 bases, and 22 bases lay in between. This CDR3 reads CASSIDQRVPTMEQFF. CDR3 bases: TGTGCCAGTAGTATCGATCAAAGGGTTCCGACGATGGAGCAGTTCTTC. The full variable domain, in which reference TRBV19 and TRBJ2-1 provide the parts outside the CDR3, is DGGITQSPKYLFRKEGQNVTLSCEQNLNHDAMYWYRQDPGQGLRLIYYSQIVNDFQKGDIAEGYSVSREKKESFPLTVTSAQKNPTAFYLCASSIDQRVPTMEQFFGPGTRLTVL.

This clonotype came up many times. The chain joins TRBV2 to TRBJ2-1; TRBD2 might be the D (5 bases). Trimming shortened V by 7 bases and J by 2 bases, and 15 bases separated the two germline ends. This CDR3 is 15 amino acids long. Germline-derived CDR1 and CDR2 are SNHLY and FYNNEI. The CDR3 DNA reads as TGTGCCAGCAAAAGCGGAACTACTCCCTACAATGAGCAGTTCTTC. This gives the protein CASKSGTTPYNEQFF.

CDR3 sequence (DNA): TGTGCCAGCAGTGAATGGGACAGGACGAACACTGAAGCTTTCTTT. It yields the protein CASSEWDRTNTEAFF. The chain joins TRBV6-1 to TRBJ1-1; 8 nucleotides line up with TRBD1. This CDR3 has 15 amino acids. CDR1 is MNHNS, CDR2 SASEGT, per germline. V gave up 2 bases and J gave up 1 base; unmatched junction bases: 3.

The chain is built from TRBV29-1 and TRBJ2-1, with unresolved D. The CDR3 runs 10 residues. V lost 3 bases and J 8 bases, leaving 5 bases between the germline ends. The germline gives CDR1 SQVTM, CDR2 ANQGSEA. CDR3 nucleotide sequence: TGCAGCGTTGATGGGCATGAGCAGTTCTTC. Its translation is CSVDGHEQFF.